The rows below give T cell receptor beta chains drawn from one sample of a study of response to subunit inactivated influenza vaccine. TCRdb recomputed calls from the RT-PCR reads with MiXCR, one row per CDR3 protein. The data hold approximately 730,000 distinct CDR3 sequences, with around 13% observed a single time. The specimen was PBMCs from blood, collected approximately 15 days before vaccination. All receptors come from a man between 45 and 60 years old who received an inactivated influenza vaccine. The CDR3 runs from the conserved cysteine through the conserved F or W. The D gene is left open where the match is weak.

d_gene: .
j_gene: TRBJ2-7
v_gene: TRBV7-2
CDR3aa: CASSLRRPYEQYF

d_gene: TRBD2
j_gene: TRBJ2-1
v_gene: TRBV7-6
CDR3aa: CASSLAGGGYYNEQFF

d_gene: TRBD1
j_gene: TRBJ1-4
v_gene: TRBV10-3
CDR3aa: CASGDREYEKLFF

d_gene: TRBD2
j_gene: TRBJ2-3
v_gene: TRBV13
CDR3aa: CASSHRTRSTDTQYF

d_gene: TRBD2
j_gene: TRBJ2-5
v_gene: TRBV20-1
CDR3aa: CSARDPLSGGVQETQYF

d_gene: .
j_gene: TRBJ2-7
v_gene: TRBV27
CDR3aa: CASSLSSGITEQYF

d_gene: TRBD2
j_gene: TRBJ2-3
v_gene: TRBV12-3/TRBV12-4
CDR3aa: CASSETSLRTDTQYF

d_gene: .
j_gene: TRBJ2-5
v_gene: TRBV29-1
CDR3aa: CSALRGQETQYF

d_gene: .
j_gene: TRBJ1-2
v_gene: TRBV28
CDR3aa: CASSTPHTF

d_gene: .
j_gene: TRBJ2-7
v_gene: TRBV2
CDR3aa: CASTVVPDNSYEQYF

d_gene: .
j_gene: TRBJ2-5
v_gene: TRBV6-2/TRBV6-3
CDR3aa: CASSNQIAEAQETQYF

d_gene: .
j_gene: TRBJ1-5
v_gene: TRBV6-1
CDR3aa: CASIDTNLYSNQPQHF

d_gene: .
j_gene: TRBJ2-7
v_gene: TRBV28
CDR3aa: CASSLGSMYEQYF

d_gene: TRBD2
j_gene: TRBJ2-3
v_gene: TRBV12-3/TRBV12-4
CDR3aa: CASSTGLAGLTDTQYF

d_gene: TRBD2
j_gene: TRBJ2-1
v_gene: TRBV5-5
CDR3aa: CASSLALGGTYNEQFF

d_gene: .
j_gene: TRBJ2-3
v_gene: TRBV11-2
CDR3aa: CASSSPVEGGGTDTQYF

d_gene: .
j_gene: TRBJ2-6
v_gene: TRBV6-1
CDR3aa: CASRGTSGANVLTF

d_gene: .
j_gene: TRBJ2-3
v_gene: TRBV20-1
CDR3aa: CSASSRTLTDTQYF

d_gene: TRBD1
j_gene: TRBJ2-3
v_gene: TRBV6-5
CDR3aa: CASSYGQGVSQYF

d_gene: TRBD2
j_gene: TRBJ2-2
v_gene: TRBV5-1
CDR3aa: CASSSRLAGGTGELFF

d_gene: .
j_gene: TRBJ2-7
v_gene: TRBV28
CDR3aa: CASSLGGQVGEQYF

d_gene: .
j_gene: TRBJ1-2
v_gene: TRBV7-2
CDR3aa: CASSRDKPYGYTF

d_gene: TRBD1
j_gene: TRBJ2-7
v_gene: TRBV12-3/TRBV12-4
CDR3aa: CASSPRDRATYEQYF

d_gene: TRBD2
j_gene: TRBJ2-7
v_gene: TRBV10-3
CDR3aa: CAISESSGGPDEQYF

d_gene: TRBD1
j_gene: TRBJ1-4
v_gene: TRBV11-2
CDR3aa: CASSQWTGKNEKLFF

d_gene: .
j_gene: TRBJ2-7
v_gene: TRBV30
CDR3aa: CAWSVGTTIDEQYF